The 4 T cell receptor beta chains listed next were all sequenced from one sample in a study of early T cells in non-severe SARS-CoV-2 infection (dated by TCRdb to about 2021). The receptor library was made with 5' RACE. Sequencing used a NextSeq 500. In-frame beta chains were kept once TCRdb had trimmed the public reads at Q25 with fastp and called clones with MiXCR. Duplicate CDR3 protein sequences are folded into a single record with the most common DNA and genes. This sample holds nearly 80,000 distinct CDR3 sequences; 9.5% to 15% were observed only once. The ten most abundant clones make up around 1.1% of the sample. The sequencing input was whole blood. Receptors originate from an adult who was a healthcare worker with PCR-confirmed SARS-CoV-2 infection or an uninfected control (not recorded which).

This clonotype has more than one count but fewer than ten. The genes are TRBV7-2 and TRBJ1-5; D perhaps matches TRBD1 (5 bases). Germline assignment: CDR1 SGHTA and CDR2 FQGNSA. V lost 4 bases to trimming and J lost 2 bases, with 12 bases between them. The CDR3 has 15 residues. The CDR3: CASSSFVGGNQPQHF. CDR3 DNA: TGTGCCAGCAGCTCCTTCGTGGGGGGCAATCAGCCCCAGCATTTT.

This sequence joins TRBV6-2 or TRBV6-3 and TRBJ2-3; D perhaps matches TRBD1 (6 bases). This CDR3 has 15 residues. The V gene lost 2 bases and the J gene lost 4 bases, with 13 bases spanning the gap. CDR1 MNHEY and CDR2 SVGEGT come from the germline V gene. The CDR3, as DNA: TGTGCCAGCAGTTACGGGACACCGGACGCAGATACGCAGTATTTT. This codes for CASSYGTPDADTQYF.

This clonotype was seen only a few times. V is TRBV12-3 or TRBV12-4 and J is TRBJ2-1, with 7 bases lining up with TRBD1. With V trimmed by 8 bases and J by 6 bases, 10 bases remained unmatched. CDR3 length equals 14 residues. CDR3 in DNA: TGTGCCAGCGCCCCGGGACAGATCCCCAATGAGCAGTTCTTC. Residues: CASAPGQIPNEQFF.

The table lists this clonotype with a few counts. This chain connects TRBV6-2 or TRBV6-3 to TRBJ2-2; 10 nucleotides agree with TRBD2. Losses at the gene ends were 6 bases for V and 1 base for J; bases not matched to a gene: 5. The germline V gene encodes CDR1 MNHEY and CDR2 SVGEGT. The CDR3 is 16 amino acids. The CDR3 bases are TGTGCCAGCAGACCCGGACTAGCGGTGAACACCGGGGAGCTGTTTTTT. Protein product: CASRPGLAVNTGELFF.